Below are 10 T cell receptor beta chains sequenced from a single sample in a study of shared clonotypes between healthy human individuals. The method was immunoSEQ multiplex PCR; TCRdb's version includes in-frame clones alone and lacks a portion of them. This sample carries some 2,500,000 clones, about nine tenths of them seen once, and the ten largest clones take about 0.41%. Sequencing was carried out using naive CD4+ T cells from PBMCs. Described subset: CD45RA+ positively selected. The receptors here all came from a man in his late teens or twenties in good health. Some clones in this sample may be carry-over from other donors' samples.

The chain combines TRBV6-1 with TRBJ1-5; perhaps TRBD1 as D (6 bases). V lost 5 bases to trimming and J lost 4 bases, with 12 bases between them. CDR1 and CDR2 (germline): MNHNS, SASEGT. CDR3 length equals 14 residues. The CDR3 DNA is TGTGCCAGCAGTCAAGGACAGACTAATCAGCCCCAGCATTTT. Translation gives CASSQGQTNQPQHF.

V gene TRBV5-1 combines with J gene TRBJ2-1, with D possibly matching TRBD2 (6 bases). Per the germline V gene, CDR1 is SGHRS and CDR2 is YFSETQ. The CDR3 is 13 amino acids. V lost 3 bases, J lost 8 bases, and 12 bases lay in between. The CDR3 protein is CASSYLGGDEQFF. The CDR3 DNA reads TGCGCCAGCAGCTACCTAGGAGGGGATGAGCAGTTCTTC.

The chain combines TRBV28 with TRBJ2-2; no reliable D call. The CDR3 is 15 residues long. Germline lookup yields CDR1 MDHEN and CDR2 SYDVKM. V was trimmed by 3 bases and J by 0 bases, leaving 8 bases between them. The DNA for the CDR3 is TGTGCCAGCAGTTTGGGCGCAACGAACACCGGGGAGCTGTTTTTT. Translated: CASSLGATNTGELFF.

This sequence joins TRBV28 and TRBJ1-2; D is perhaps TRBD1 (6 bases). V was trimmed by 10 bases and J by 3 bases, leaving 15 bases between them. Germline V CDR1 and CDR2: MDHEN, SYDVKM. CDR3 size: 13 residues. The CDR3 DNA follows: TGTGCCATCAATTTGAAGGGGGACTATGGCTACACCTTC. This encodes CAINLKGDYGYTF.

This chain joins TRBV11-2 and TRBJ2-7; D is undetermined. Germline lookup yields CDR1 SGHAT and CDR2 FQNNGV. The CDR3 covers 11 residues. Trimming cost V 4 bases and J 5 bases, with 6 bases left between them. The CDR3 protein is CASSSVDEQYF. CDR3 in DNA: TGTGCCAGCAGCTCCGTGGACGAGCAGTACTTC.

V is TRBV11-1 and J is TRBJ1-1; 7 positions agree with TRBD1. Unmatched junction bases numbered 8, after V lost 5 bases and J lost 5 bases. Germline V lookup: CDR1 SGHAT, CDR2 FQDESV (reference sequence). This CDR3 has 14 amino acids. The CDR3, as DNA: TGTGCCAGCAGCCTAACACAGGGGAGGACTGAAGCTTTCTTT. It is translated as CASSLTQGRTEAFF.

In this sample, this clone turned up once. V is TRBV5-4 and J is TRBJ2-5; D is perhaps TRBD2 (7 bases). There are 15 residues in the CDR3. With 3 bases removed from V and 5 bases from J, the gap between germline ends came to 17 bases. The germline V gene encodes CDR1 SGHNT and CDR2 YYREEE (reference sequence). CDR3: CASSSLAEGGETQYF. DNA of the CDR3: TGTGCCAGCAGCTCCTTAGCGGAGGGGGGGGAGACCCAGTACTTC.

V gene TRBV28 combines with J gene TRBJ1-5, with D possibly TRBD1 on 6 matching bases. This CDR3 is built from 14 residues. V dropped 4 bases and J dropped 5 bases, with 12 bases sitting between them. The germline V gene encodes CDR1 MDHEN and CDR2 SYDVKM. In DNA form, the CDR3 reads TGTGCCAGCAGTTATCAGGGGATCGATCAGCCCCAGCATTTT. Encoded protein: CASSYQGIDQPQHF.

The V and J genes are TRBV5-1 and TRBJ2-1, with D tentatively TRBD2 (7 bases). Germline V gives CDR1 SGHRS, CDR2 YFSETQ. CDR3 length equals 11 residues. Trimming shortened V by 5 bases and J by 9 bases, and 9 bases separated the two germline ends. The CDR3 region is CASRRGGEQFF. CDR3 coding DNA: TGCGCCAGCAGAAGGGGGGGTGAGCAGTTCTTC.

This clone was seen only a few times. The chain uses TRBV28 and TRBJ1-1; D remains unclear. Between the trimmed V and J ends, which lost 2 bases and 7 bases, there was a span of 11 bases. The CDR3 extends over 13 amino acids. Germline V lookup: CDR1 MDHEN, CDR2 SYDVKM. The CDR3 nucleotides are TGTGCCAGCAGTTTAAGTATGCGGGGTGAAGCTTTCTTT. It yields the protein CASSLSMRGEAFF.